The sequence of this T cell receptor (beta chain) was determined in a study of cytomegalovirus exposure and HLA in healthy donors. General study results and limits: Later work associated roughly 15,000 TCR beta sequences with HLA alleles at 0.05 false discovery rate.

Details on this clone: Its cognate antigen is unknown.

There are 15 residues in the CDR3. Germline V gene data show CDR1 as MNHEY and CDR2 as SVGAGI. The V gene end was trimmed by 5 bases and the J gene end by 4 bases; junction bases not matched to a gene: 8. The PCR ran on 60 Vbeta and 13 Jbeta primers. TCRdb's table, derived via immunoSEQ multiplex PCR, lists solely in-frame clones and lacks some. The data contain about 120,000 clones, 60% to 75% of them singletons. This clonotype originated in a woman aged 40-49 years in good health and CMV-seropositive. The sample taken for sequencing was PBMCs. This chain connects TRBV6-5 to TRBJ1-5; 7 bases match TRBD1. The CDR3 loop reads CASSKHGQENQPQHF. CDR3 DNA sequence: TGTGCCAGCAGTAAGCATGGACAGGAGAATCAGCCCCAGCATTTT.